These 9 T cell receptor beta chains originate from one sample sequenced in a study of T cell clonotyping in hematopoietic cell transplantation. Clones were read by immunoSEQ multiplex PCR, and TCRdb kept only the in-frame ones, dropping some. The sample contains 69,000 or so clones, roughly 93% of which appear only once. The sample consisted of peripheral blood mononuclear cells. The receptors originated from a man aged 50-59 years in good health. Some clones in this sample may be carry-over from other donors' samples.

J is TRBJ1-1 and V is TRBV28; D is unresolved. The V end lost 5 bases, the J end lost 5 bases, and 12 bases lay between the germline ends. Germline loops: CDR1 MDHEN, CDR2 SYDVKM. The CDR3 contains 13 residues. In nucleotides, the CDR3 is TGTGCCAGCAGTGACGACGTGGAAACTGAAGCTTTCTTT. This encodes CASSDDVETEAFF. Variable domain in full (rest from reference TRBV28 and TRBJ1-1): DVKVTQSSRYLVKRTGEKVFLECVQDMDHENMFWYRQDPGLGLRLIYFSYDVKMKEKGDIPEGYSVSREKKERFSLILESASTNQTSMYLCASSDDVETEAFFGQGTRLTVV.

The chain uses TRBV7-2 and TRBJ2-6; no clear D. Looked up from germline, CDR1 is SGHTA and CDR2 is FQGNSA. The CDR3 is 14 residues long. The germline V and J ends were trimmed by 3 bases and 1 base, with 4 bases remaining between them. In nucleotides, the CDR3 is TGTGCCAGCAGCTTTATTTCTGGGGCCAACGTCCTGACTTTC. Protein: CASSFISGANVLTF.

The chain couples TRBV7-2 to TRBJ1-1; D ambiguous. The germline V gene has CDR1 SGHTA and CDR2 FQGNSA. Trimming left V 5 bases short and J 4 bases short, with 14 bases between. The CDR3 runs to 14 residues. CDR3 nucleotide sequence: TGTGCCAGCAGCAGGAGGGTAGCCGTCACTGAAGCTTTCTTT. Protein product: CASSRRVAVTEAFF.

The genes are TRBV29-1 and TRBJ2-3; D remains ambiguous. Trimming removed 5 bases at V and 4 bases at J, with 13 bases between. This CDR3 has 13 residues. Germline loops: CDR1 SQVTM, CDR2 ANQGSEA. The CDR3 nucleotides are TGCAGCGTTACAGTTGATTTGGCAGATACGCAGTATTTT. Its protein product is CSVTVDLADTQYF.

The chain combines TRBV30 with TRBJ2-2, with 7 bases fitting TRBD1. J gave up 4 bases and V 4 bases, and 9 bases lay outside the gene matches. This CDR3 has 15 residues. The germline V gene has CDR1 GTSNPN and CDR2 SVGIG (reference sequence). CDR3 bases: TGTGCCTGGAACCCTATGACAGGGCGCACCGGGGAGCTGTTTTTT. Protein product: CAWNPMTGRTGELFF.

The V call is TRBV6-1, the J call TRBJ1-1; the D gene is possibly TRBD1 (5 bases). Germline CDR1 and CDR2: MNHNS and SASEGT. V was shortened by 2 bases and J by 0 bases, with 7 bases between the two germline ends. There are 14 residues in the CDR3. CDR3 sequence (DNA): TGTGCCAGCAGTGAACCAGGGTTGAACACTGAAGCTTTCTTT. Protein product: CASSEPGLNTEAFF.

V gene TRBV28 combines with J gene TRBJ1-1; no clear D gene. Trimming left V 1 base short and J 1 base short, with 10 bases between. CDR1 and CDR2 from the germline V gene are MDHEN and SYDVKM. The CDR3 extends over 15 amino acids. The CDR3: CASSLLPTANTEAFF. CDR3 bases: TGTGCCAGCAGTTTATTACCCACGGCGAACACTGAAGCTTTCTTT.

The rearrangement uses TRBV28 and TRBJ2-6, with D unresolved. Germline V gene lookup returns CDR1 MDHEN and CDR2 SYDVKM. The CDR3 covers 17 residues. Between the trimmed V and J ends, which lost 4 bases and 1 base, there was a span of 14 bases. CDR3 sequence: CASSSTFTSSGANVLTF. DNA for the CDR3: TGTGCCAGCAGTTCTACCTTTACCAGTTCTGGGGCCAACGTCCTGACTTTC. Combining the CDR3 with reference TRBV28 and TRBJ2-6 gives the whole variable domain DVKVTQSSRYLVKRTGEKVFLECVQDMDHENMFWYRQDPGLGLRLIYFSYDVKMKEKGDIPEGYSVSREKKERFSLILESASTNQTSMYLCASSSTFTSSGANVLTFGAGSRLTVL.

The chain carries TRBV19 and TRBJ1-3, with D unclear. The CDR3 has 14 residues. Germline V lookup: CDR1 LNHDA, CDR2 SQIVND (reference sequence). Trimming stripped 4 bases from V and 2 bases from J, with 9 bases between. The CDR3 spells CASSSLETGNTIYF. The CDR3 coding sequence is TGTGCCAGTAGTAGTCTGGAGACTGGAAACACCATATATTTT.